The text below deals with one T cell receptor beta chain. Original methodology: Nucleated cell number was recorded as an estimate derived from reference gene primer amplification. Produced via immunoSEQ multiplex PCR; TCRdb's table is partial and in-frame only. For V, J and clone size, that table is used; D and trimming come from the DNA. The table records around 430,000 clones, around nine tenths of them present only once. These data are taken from a study of blood T cell repertoires in COVID-19. Study as a whole: Samples representing acute and convalescent COVID-19 were sourced from the United States, Italy and Spain.

Participants came from some 26 US areas, aged roughly 18 to 89 years. Germline V gene data show CDR1 as SNHLY and CDR2 as FYNNEI. This CDR3 contains 13 residues. The junction had 5 bases not matched to a gene; V was cut back by 6 bases and J by 7 bases. The clonotype comes from a woman in her forties or fifties who had recovered from COVID-19. The sample comprised PBMCs or T cells enriched from blood (not recorded which). The rearrangement joins TRBV2 to TRBJ1-5, with TRBD1 matching over 8 bases. DNA for the CDR3: TGTGCCAGCAGGGGGACAGGTGAGCAGCCCCAGCATTTT. Translating it yields CASRGTGEQPQHF.